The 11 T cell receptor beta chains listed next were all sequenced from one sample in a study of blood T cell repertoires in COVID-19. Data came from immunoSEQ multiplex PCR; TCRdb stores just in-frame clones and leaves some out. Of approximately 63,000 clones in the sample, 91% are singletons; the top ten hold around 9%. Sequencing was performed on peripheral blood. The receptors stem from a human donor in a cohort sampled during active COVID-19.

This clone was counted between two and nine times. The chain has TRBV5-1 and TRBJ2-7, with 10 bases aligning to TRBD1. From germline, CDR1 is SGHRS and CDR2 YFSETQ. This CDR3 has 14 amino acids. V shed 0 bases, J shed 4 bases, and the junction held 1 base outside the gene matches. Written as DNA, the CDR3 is TGCGCCAGCAGCTTGGTGGGACAGGGGTACGAGCAGTACTTC. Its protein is CASSLVGQGYEQYF.

CDR3 bases: TGTGCCAGCGGTCCCTCAGCGGACAATGAGCAGTTCTTC. Its translation is CASGPSADNEQFF. This chain links TRBV2 with TRBJ2-1; possible D gene TRBD2, 5 bases. Deletions cut 8 bases from V and 5 bases from J, with 13 bases between. CDR1 and CDR2 (germline): SNHLY, FYNNEI. The CDR3 is 13 residues long.

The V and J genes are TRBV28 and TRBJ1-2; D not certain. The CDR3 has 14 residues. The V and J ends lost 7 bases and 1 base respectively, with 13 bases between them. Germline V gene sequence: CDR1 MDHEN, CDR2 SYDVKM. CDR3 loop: CASIRPEGNYGYTF. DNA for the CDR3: TGTGCCAGCATAAGACCGGAGGGTAACTATGGCTACACCTTC.

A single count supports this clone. DNA for the CDR3: TGTGCCAGCAGCCCACCCAGCGGGGCTGCGGGAAACACCATATATTTT. Translation gives CASSPPSGAAGNTIYF. The chain joins TRBV5-4 to TRBJ1-3, with D perhaps matching TRBD1 (5 bases). Germline assignment: CDR1 SGHNT and CDR2 YYREEE (reference sequence). Trimming left V 4 bases short and J 4 bases short, with 18 bases between. The CDR3 spans 16 residues.

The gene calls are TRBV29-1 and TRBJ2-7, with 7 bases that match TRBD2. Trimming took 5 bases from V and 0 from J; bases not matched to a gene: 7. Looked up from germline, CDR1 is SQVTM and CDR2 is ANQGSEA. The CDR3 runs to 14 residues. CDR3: CSVLGGGSSYEQYF. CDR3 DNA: TGCAGCGTTCTTGGCGGGGGTTCCTCCTACGAGCAGTACTTC.

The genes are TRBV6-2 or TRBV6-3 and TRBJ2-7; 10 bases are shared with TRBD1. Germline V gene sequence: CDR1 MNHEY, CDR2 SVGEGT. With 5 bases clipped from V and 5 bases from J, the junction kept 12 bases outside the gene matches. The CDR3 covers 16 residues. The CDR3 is CASSLRDRGYNHEQYF. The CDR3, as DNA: TGTGCCAGCAGTCTCCGGGACAGGGGTTATAACCACGAGCAGTACTTC.

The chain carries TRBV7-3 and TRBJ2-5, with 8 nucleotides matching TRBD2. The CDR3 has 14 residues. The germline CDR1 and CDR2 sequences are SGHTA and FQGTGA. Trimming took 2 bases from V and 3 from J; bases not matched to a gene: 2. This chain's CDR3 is CASSLWGLEETQYF. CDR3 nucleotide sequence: TGTGCCAGCAGCTTATGGGGACTAGAAGAGACCCAGTACTTC.

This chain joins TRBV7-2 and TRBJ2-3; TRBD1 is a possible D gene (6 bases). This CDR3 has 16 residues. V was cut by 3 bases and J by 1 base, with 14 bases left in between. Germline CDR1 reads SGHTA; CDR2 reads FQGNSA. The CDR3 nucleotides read TGTGCCAGCAGCTTCCGACCGGGACAAGGCACAGATACGCAGTATTTT. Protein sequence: CASSFRPGQGTDTQYF. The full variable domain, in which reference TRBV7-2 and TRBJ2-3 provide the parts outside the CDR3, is GAGVSQSPSNKVTEKGKDVELRCDPISGHTALYWYRQSLGQGLEFLIYFQGNSAPDKSGLPSDRFSAERTGGSVSTLTIQRTQQEDSAVYLCASSFRPGQGTDTQYFGPGTRLTVL.

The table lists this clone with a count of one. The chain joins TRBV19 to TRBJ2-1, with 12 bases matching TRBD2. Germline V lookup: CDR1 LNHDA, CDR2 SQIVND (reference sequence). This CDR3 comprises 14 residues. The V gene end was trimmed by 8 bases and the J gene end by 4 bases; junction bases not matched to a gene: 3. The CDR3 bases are TGTGCCAGTTCCGGGACTAGCGGGTACAATGAGCAGTTCTTC. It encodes CASSGTSGYNEQFF.

DNA of the CDR3: TGTGCCAGCAGCTTAGCGGGAGTATACAATGAGCAGTTCTTC. Amino acids: CASSLAGVYNEQFF. V is TRBV11-2 and J is TRBJ2-1, with D maybe TRBD2 (6 bases). The CDR3 length is 14 residues. Germline CDR1 is SGHAT and CDR2 is FQNNGV. Trimming stripped 1 base from V and 4 bases from J, with 8 bases between.

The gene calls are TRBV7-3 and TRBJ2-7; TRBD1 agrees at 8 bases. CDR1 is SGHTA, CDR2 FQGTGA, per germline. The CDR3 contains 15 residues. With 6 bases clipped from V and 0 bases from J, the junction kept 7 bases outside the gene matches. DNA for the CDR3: TGTGCCAGCAGAATAACCGGGACAGGCTCCTACGAGCAGTACTTC. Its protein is CASRITGTGSYEQYF. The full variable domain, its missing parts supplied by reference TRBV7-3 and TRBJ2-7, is GAGVSQTPSNKVTEKGKYVELRCDPISGHTALYWYRQSLGQGPEFLIYFQGTGAADDSGLPNDRFFAVRPEGSVSTLKIQRTERGDSAVYLCASRITGTGSYEQYFGPGTRLTVT.